The 9 T cell receptor beta chains below all came from one sample that was sequenced in a study of cytomegalovirus exposure and HLA in healthy donors. Repertoires were generated with immunoSEQ multiplex PCR, while TCRdb's copy carries only in-frame clones and drops some. Of 99,000 or so clones listed, about 86% are singletons. Specimen: PBMCs. The source is a woman aged 18-29 years in good health and CMV-seropositive.

The chain employs TRBV5-4 and TRBJ2-4; 9 bases line up with TRBD1. The CDR3 covers 19 residues. The V segment lost 1 base and the J segment 0 bases; nucleotides outside the gene matches: 11. The germline gives CDR1 SGHNT, CDR2 YYREEE (reference sequence). CDR3 in DNA: TGTGCCAGCAGCTTGTGGCGACGGGACAGGGCAGTAGCCAAAAACATTCAGTACTTC. This encodes CASSLWRRDRAVAKNIQYF.

The rearrangement uses TRBV25-1 and TRBJ2-7, with 16 bases aligning to TRBD2. V lost 5 bases to trimming and J lost 2 bases; unmatched junction nucleotides: 9. This CDR3 contains 18 residues. Germline V gene sequence: CDR1 MGHDK, CDR2 SYGVNS. CDR3 DNA sequence: TGTGCCAGCAGTCCCGGGACTAGCGGGGGGGCTTCTACCTACGAGCAGTACTTC. Amino acid sequence: CASSPGTSGGASTYEQYF.

This chain uses TRBV5-8 with TRBJ2-3, with TRBD1 matching 9 bases. CDR3 length equals 14 residues. Germline lookup yields CDR1 SGHTS and CDR2 YDEGEE. V shed 4 bases and J 5 bases; nucleotides not matched to a gene: 5. CDR3 nucleotide sequence: TGTGCCAGCAGCCGGACAGGGGTGAAAGATACGCAGTATTTT. As protein: CASSRTGVKDTQYF.

V gene TRBV2 combines with J gene TRBJ2-2; D is ambiguous. This CDR3 has 15 amino acids. Germline V gene sequence: CDR1 SNHLY, CDR2 FYNNEI. Deletions cut 3 bases from V and 2 bases from J, with 10 bases between. CDR3 in amino acids: CASSEPGTNTGELFF. The CDR3 DNA reads as TGTGCCAGCAGTGAGCCAGGTACAAACACCGGGGAGCTGTTTTTT.

The chain joins TRBV5-6 to TRBJ2-1; 11 bases fit TRBD2. V dropped 4 bases and J dropped 0; count of bases not matched to a gene: 3. This CDR3 contains 16 residues. Germline assignment: CDR1 SGHDT and CDR2 YYEEEE. CDR3 sequence (DNA): TGTGCCAGCAGCCAGGGACTAGCGGCCTCCTACAATGAGCAGTTCTTC. Translation: CASSQGLAASYNEQFF.

The chain recombines TRBV19 with TRBJ1-2; 8 bases are shared with TRBD1. The germline CDR1 and CDR2 sequences are LNHDA and SQIVND (reference sequence). With 6 bases clipped from V and 4 bases from J, the junction kept 13 bases outside the gene matches. This CDR3 is 16 amino acids long. The CDR3 here is CASSRLAGGDIYGYTF. DNA of the CDR3: TGTGCCAGTAGCAGGCTTGCAGGGGGCGATATCTATGGCTACACCTTC.

CDR3 in amino acids: CASSYKTGQGNYGYTF. DNA of the CDR3: TGTGCCAGCAGTTATAAGACTGGGCAGGGGAACTATGGCTACACCTTC. This chain links TRBV6-5 with TRBJ1-2, with D perhaps matching TRBD1 (6 bases). V dropped 3 bases and J dropped 2 bases, with 16 bases sitting between them. This CDR3 comprises 16 residues. The germline V gene encodes CDR1 MNHEY and CDR2 SVGAGI.

This clone was recorded only once. This chain joins TRBV25-1 and TRBJ2-1; tentative D call: TRBD1 (6 bases). The CDR3 is 15 amino acids. Per the germline V gene, CDR1 is MGHDK and CDR2 is SYGVNS. Between the trimmed V and J ends, which lost 3 bases and 3 bases, there was a span of 12 bases. CDR3 sequence reads: CASSDRGRGYNEQFF. CDR3 DNA: TGTGCCAGCAGTGATAGGGGCAGGGGCTACAATGAGCAGTTCTTC.

The chain joins TRBV6-5 to TRBJ1-6, with 9 positions matching TRBD1. This CDR3 contains 14 residues. Trimming took 4 bases from V and 9 from J; bases not matched to a gene: 4. From germline, CDR1 is MNHEY and CDR2 SVGAGI. Here the CDR3 DNA reads TGTGCCAGCAGTTCGACAGGGGGAGGTTCACCCCTCCACTTT. Translated, it gives CASSSTGGGSPLHF.